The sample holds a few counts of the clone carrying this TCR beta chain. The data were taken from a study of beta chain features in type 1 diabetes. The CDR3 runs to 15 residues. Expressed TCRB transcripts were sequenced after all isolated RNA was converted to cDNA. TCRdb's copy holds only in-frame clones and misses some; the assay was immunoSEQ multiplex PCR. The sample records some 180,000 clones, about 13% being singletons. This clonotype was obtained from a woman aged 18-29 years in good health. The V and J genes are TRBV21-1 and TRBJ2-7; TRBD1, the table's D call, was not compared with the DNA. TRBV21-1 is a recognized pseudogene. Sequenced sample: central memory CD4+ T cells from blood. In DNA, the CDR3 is TGTGCCAGCAGCGTATGGTTTGGGCCCTCCTACGAGCAGTACTTC. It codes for CASSVWFGPSYEQYF.